Each of the 4 T cell receptor beta chains below was sequenced from the same sample in a study of control samples from healthy donors and cancer patients. Measured with immunoSEQ multiplex PCR; TCRdb has only the in-frame clones, and not every one. The table records 130,000 or so clones, about 87% of them present only once. What was sequenced was blood. The receptor set was obtained from a man in his sixties in good health.

The J gene is TRBJ2-5, the V gene TRBV5-5; D uncertain. Trimming left V 2 bases short and J 2 bases short, with 16 bases between. CDR1 is SGHKS, CDR2 YYEKEE, per germline (reference sequence). There are 16 residues in the CDR3. The CDR3 DNA follows: TGTGCCAGCAGCTTACGATTCGATTGGGCTCAAGAGACCCAGTACTTC. Translating gives CASSLRFDWAQETQYF.

This rearrangement joins TRBV4-2 to TRBJ2-5; 7 nucleotides match TRBD2. The CDR3 has 16 residues. Germline lookup yields CDR1 LGHNA and CDR2 YNFKEQ. J lost 4 bases, V lost 0 bases, and 8 bases had no gene match. CDR3 in DNA: TGTGCCAGCAGCCAAGATTTGAGCGGGGCTGGAGAGACCCAGTACTTC. It is translated as CASSQDLSGAGETQYF.

The V call is TRBV6-6, the J call TRBJ2-2; 8 bases match TRBD1. The length of the CDR3 is 14 residues. V gave up 6 bases and J gave up 3 bases; unmatched junction bases: 3. Germline CDR1 reads MNHNY; CDR2 reads SVGAGI (reference sequence). CDR3 sequence: CASSQQGDTGELFF. In nucleotides, the CDR3 is TGTGCCAGCAGCCAACAGGGGGACACCGGGGAGCTGTTTTTT.

This sequence joins TRBV4-2 and TRBJ2-7, with D tentatively TRBD1 or TRBD2 (5 bases each). V gave up 0 bases and J gave up 5 bases, with 17 bases separating them. The CDR3 length is 16 residues. Per the germline V gene, CDR1 is LGHNA and CDR2 is YNFKEQ. The CDR3 DNA sequence: TGTGCCAGCAGCCAAGAGGCGGGCCAGGGTATCGACGAGCAGTACTTC. Residues: CASSQEAGQGIDEQYF.